This entry describes one T cell receptor beta chain. Its matching antigen is unknown. The record originates from a study of B cell selection in AIRE deficiency. Produced via immunoSEQ multiplex PCR; TCRdb's table is partial and in-frame only. The data show about 24,000 clones, nearly 98% seen once. Germline CDR1 is LGHNA and CDR2 is YSLEER. V gave up 0 bases and J gave up 8 bases, with 11 bases separating them. The CDR3 is 14 residues long. Study-level points and caveats: Of fewer than 4,500 shared Treg TCRbeta sequences, roughly 32% were healthy-donor-only and around 8.6% patient-only. Shared Treg sequences had shorter CDR3s, biased toward rearrangements with few non-templated insertions.

The sorted conventional CD4 T cells were gated as CD4+CD127+. This receptor was taken from a human donor with AIRE deficiency. What was sequenced was conventional CD4+ T cells sorted from PBMCs. The chain carries TRBV4-3 and TRBJ2-1, with D possibly being TRBD2 (7 bases). The CDR3 sequence: CASSQEGGGDEQFF. CDR3 DNA sequence: TGCGCCAGCAGCCAAGAAGGGGGAGGGGATGAGCAGTTCTTC.